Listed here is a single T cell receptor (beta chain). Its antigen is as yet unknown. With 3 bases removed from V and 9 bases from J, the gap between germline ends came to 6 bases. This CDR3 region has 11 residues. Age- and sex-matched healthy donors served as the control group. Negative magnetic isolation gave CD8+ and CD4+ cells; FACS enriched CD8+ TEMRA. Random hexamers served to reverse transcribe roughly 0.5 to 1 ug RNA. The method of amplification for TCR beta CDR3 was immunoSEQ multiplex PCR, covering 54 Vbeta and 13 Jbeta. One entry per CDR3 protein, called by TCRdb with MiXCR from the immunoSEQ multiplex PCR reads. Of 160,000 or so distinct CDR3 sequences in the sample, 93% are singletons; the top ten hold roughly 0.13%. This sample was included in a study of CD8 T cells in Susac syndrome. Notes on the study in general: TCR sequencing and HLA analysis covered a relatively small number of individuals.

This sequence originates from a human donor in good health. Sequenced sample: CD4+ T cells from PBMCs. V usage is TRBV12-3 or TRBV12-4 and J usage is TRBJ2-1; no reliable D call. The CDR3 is CASSFASEQFF. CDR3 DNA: TGTGCCAGCAGTTTTGCTAGTGAGCAGTTCTTC.